This is a list of T cell receptor beta chains from one sample in a study of OX40 agonist ivuxolimab in advanced cancers. Profiled with immunoSEQ multiplex PCR; TCRdb holds only in-frame clones, not every one. There are about 78,000 clones in the sample; around 91% occur only once, and about 2.8% lies in the top ten. The sequences come from CD4+ or CD8+ T cells sorted from blood, collected in a trial of the OX40 agonist ivuxolimab. The receptors were gathered from an adult with an advanced solid tumor such as melanoma, head and neck, liver or kidney cancer. CDR3s include the opening cysteine and the closing phenylalanine or tryptophan. A D gene is named only where the DNA matches it firmly. Only part of the rows carry a size: once, few, many, or a class if the clone is expanded.

D	length	V	J	size	CDR3	DNA
TRBD2	17	TRBV4-1	TRBJ2-1	-	CASSQDHGTSFINEQFF	TGCGCCAGCAGCCAAGATCACGGGACTAGTTTCATCAATGAGCAGTTCTTC
TRBD1	17	TRBV9	TRBJ1-1	-	CASSVSGGTGPGTEAFF	TGTGCCAGCAGCGTCTCAGGAGGGACAGGGCCGGGAACTGAAGCTTTCTTT
TRBD1	14	TRBV18	TRBJ2-7	-	CASSPSDRAGEQYF	TGTGCCAGCTCACCATCGGACAGGGCTGGGGAGCAGTACTTC
-	12	TRBV27	TRBJ1-6	few	CASKRRNSPLHF	TGTGCCAGCAAGAGGAGAAATTCACCCCTCCACTTT
-	13	TRBV15	TRBJ1-1	-	CATSPPGNTEAFF	TGTGCCACCAGCCCCCCGGGCAACACTGAAGCTTTCTTT
-	14	TRBV18	TRBJ1-4	-	CASSPRERVEKLFF	TGTGCCAGCTCACCCCGCGAGAGGGTGGAAAAACTGTTTTTT
-	14	TRBV7-2	TRBJ2-7	-	CASSLDPVANEQYF	TGTGCCAGCAGCTTAGATCCAGTGGCCAACGAGCAGTACTTC
TRBD2	20	TRBV4-2	TRBJ2-3	-	CASSQQRSGSWGASTDTQYF	TGTGCCAGCAGCCAACAGAGGAGCGGGAGTTGGGGTGCTAGCACAGATACGCAGTATTTT
-	12	TRBV28	TRBJ1-1	-	CASSLLNTEAFF	TGTGCCAGCAGTCTTTTGAACACTGAAGCTTTCTTT
TRBD1	13	TRBV5-1	TRBJ2-1	-	CASSRGTGDEQFF	TGCGCCAGCAGCAGGGGGACAGGTGATGAGCAGTTCTTC
TRBD1	13	TRBV2	TRBJ1-1	once	CASSGQGRGEAFF	TGTGCCAGCAGTGGACAGGGGCGAGGAGAAGCTTTCTTT
-	17	TRBV19	TRBJ2-7	-	CASSIWLGQGGNYEQYF	TGTGCCAGTAGTATATGGTTAGGGCAGGGCGGAAACTACGAGCAGTACTTC
-	15	TRBV4-1	TRBJ2-5	-	CASSPPRGGGETQYF	TGCGCCAGCAGCCCCCCCCGGGGCGGAGGGGAGACCCAGTACTTC
-	12	TRBV2	TRBJ2-1	-	CASGSSYNEQFF	TGTGCCAGCGGCAGCTCCTACAATGAGCAGTTCTTC
-	14	TRBV11-3	TRBJ2-3	-	CASSLAHSEDTQYF	TGTGCCAGCAGCTTAGCCCACTCGGAGGATACGCAGTATTTT
-	14	TRBV5-6	TRBJ2-1	-	CASSTRDFYNEQFF	TGTGCCAGCAGCACCCGGGACTTTTACAATGAGCAGTTCTTC
-	14	TRBV7-9	TRBJ2-1	-	CASSLDIGSNEQFF	TGTGCCAGCAGCTTAGACATAGGTTCGAATGAGCAGTTCTTC
TRBD1	15	TRBV10-3	TRBJ2-5	-	CAIGGTGRFGETQYF	TGTGCCATCGGAGGGACAGGTCGGTTCGGGGAGACCCAGTACTTC
TRBD2	18	TRBV5-1	TRBJ2-3	-	CASSLALTSGGPTDTQYF	TGCGCCAGCAGCTTGGCCCTGACTAGCGGGGGGCCTACAGATACGCAGTATTTT
TRBD2	15	TRBV7-9	TRBJ2-1	-	CASSPPGLADNEQFF	TGTGCCAGCAGCCCTCCGGGACTAGCGGACAATGAGCAGTTCTTC
TRBD1	14	TRBV4-2	TRBJ2-7	-	CASSPRQGADEQYF	TGTGCCAGCAGCCCCCGACAGGGGGCTGACGAGCAGTACTTC
-	15	TRBV5-1	TRBJ2-5	-	CASSLRGTSQETQYF	TGCGCCAGCAGCTTGAGGGGGACGTCTCAAGAGACCCAGTACTTC
TRBD2	15	TRBV29-1	TRBJ2-2	-	CSVGSASGSSGELFF	TGCAGCGTTGGCTCGGCTAGCGGGAGTTCCGGGGAGCTGTTTTTT
-	14	TRBV19	TRBJ1-2	-	CASSIRGGEYGYTF	TGTGCCAGTAGTATTAGGGGTGGGGAGTATGGCTACACCTTC
-	14	TRBV7-7	TRBJ2-2	-	CASRPAGNTGELFF	TGTGCTAGCAGACCAGCGGGGAACACCGGGGAGCTGTTTTTT
-	14	TRBV6-6	TRBJ2-1	few	CASSILLAVNEQFF	TGTGCCAGCAGTATCCTACTAGCTGTCAATGAGCAGTTCTTC
-	12	TRBV2	TRBJ1-2	few	CASSRFLYGYTF	TGTGCCAGCAGCAGGTTTCTCTATGGCTACACCTTC
TRBD1	13	TRBV5-1	TRBJ2-1	-	CASSHGQGNEQFF	TGCGCCAGCAGCCACGGACAGGGGAATGAGCAGTTCTTC
-	14	TRBV5-1	TRBJ1-2	-	CASSFSDANYGYTF	TGCGCCAGCAGCTTCTCAGACGCTAACTATGGCTACACCTTC
TRBD1	16	TRBV27	TRBJ2-5	-	CASSRGTGGARETQYF	TGTGCCAGCAGTCGCGGGACAGGGGGCGCAAGGGAGACCCAGTACTTC
TRBD1	15	TRBV15	TRBJ2-7	-	CATSRPDRVAYEQYF	TGTGCCACCAGCAGACCCGACAGGGTGGCGTACGAGCAGTACTTC
TRBD1	13	TRBV10-3	TRBJ1-1	-	CASTGQSNTEAFF	TGTGCCTCAACGGGACAGTCGAACACTGAAGCTTTCTTT
-	11	TRBV5-5	TRBJ2-7	few	CASSLSGVQYF	TGTGCCAGCAGCTTGTCAGGGGTGCAGTACTTC
-	15	TRBV5-1	TRBJ1-1	once	CASSLVQGWGTEAFF	TGCGCCAGCAGCTTGGTCCAGGGATGGGGCACTGAAGCTTTCTTT
-	15	TRBV5-4	TRBJ2-3	-	CASSPPGPLAGTQYF	TGTGCCAGCAGCCCCCCAGGACCGCTGGCAGGTACGCAGTATTTT
TRBD1	16	TRBV18	TRBJ1-1	-	CASSPGTGGTGAEAFF	TGTGCCAGCTCACCTGGGACAGGGGGCACAGGGGCTGAAGCTTTCTTT
TRBD1	14	TRBV10-2	TRBJ1-6	-	CASKEVGGGSPLHF	TGCGCCAGCAAAGAAGTAGGGGGCGGTTCACCCCTCCACTTT
-	17	TRBV6-1	TRBJ1-3	-	CASSEMVVGGRRNTIYF	TGTGCCAGCAGTGAAATGGTTGTCGGGGGAAGGAGAAACACCATATATTTT
TRBD2	14	TRBV18	TRBJ2-5	-	CASSPLGLEETQYF	TGTGCCAGCTCACCACTCGGACTAGAAGAGACCCAGTACTTC
TRBD2	15	TRBV11-2	TRBJ2-1	-	CASSRTSGDYNEQFF	TGTGCCAGCAGCCGCACTAGCGGGGACTACAATGAGCAGTTCTTC